The rows below give T cell receptor beta chains drawn from one sample of a study of blood T cells in healthy people across ages. TCRdb analysed the 5' RACE reads with MiXCR anew, one entry per CDR3 protein. In the table there are about 580,000 distinct CDR3 sequences, 45% to 55% of which are singletons. The sequencing sample was made of blood. These receptors were taken from an elderly man in good health. Both conserved end residues are part of each CDR3. A D gene is named only where the DNA matches it firmly. Clone size is shown for a subset of rows, as once, few, many or a class of expanded clone.

V: TRBV28
length: 15
D: .
size: .
J: TRBJ1-5
DNA: TGTGCCAGCAGTCCGACAGGCGGCATCAATCAGCCCCAGCATTTT
CDR3: CASSPTGGINQPQHF

V: TRBV7-9
length: 17
D: TRBD1
size: .
J: TRBJ2-5
DNA: TGTGCCAGCAGCTTAAGCCGACAGGGGTTGGTCCAAGAGACCCAGTACTTC
CDR3: CASSLSRQGLVQETQYF

V: TRBV6-2/TRBV6-3
length: 14
D: TRBD2
size: .
J: TRBJ2-7
DNA: TGTGCCAGCAGGAGGGCGGGGGGGCACAACGAGCAGTACTTC
CDR3: CASRRAGGHNEQYF

V: TRBV25-1
length: 14
D: TRBD1
size: .
J: TRBJ1-1
DNA: TGTGCCAGCAGACCCGGGACAGGCCGGCGTGAAGCTTTCTTT
CDR3: CASRPGTGRREAFF

V: TRBV12-3/TRBV12-4
length: 15
D: TRBD1
size: .
J: TRBJ1-5
DNA: TGTGCCAGCACCCCATTGACAGGGAGCAATCAGCCCCAGCATTTT
CDR3: CASTPLTGSNQPQHF

V: TRBV7-2
length: 16
D: .
size: .
J: TRBJ2-1
DNA: TGTGCCAGCAGCATAAAACGGGGGGCCTACTACAATGAGCAGTTCTTC
CDR3: CASSIKRGAYYNEQFF

V: TRBV29-1
length: 12
D: .
size: many
J: TRBJ2-3
DNA: TGCAGCGCCCTAACAAGCACAGATACGCAGTATTTT
CDR3: CSALTSTDTQYF

V: TRBV7-6
length: 19
D: .
size: .
J: TRBJ2-1
DNA: TGTGCCAGCAGCTCCAACAGCGGGACAGCCTCAAGCTCCTACAATGAGCAGTTCTTC
CDR3: CASSSNSGTASSSYNEQFF

V: TRBV6-2/TRBV6-3
length: 15
D: .
size: .
J: TRBJ2-3
DNA: TGTGCCAGCAGTTACGATTCGCCCAACACAGATACGCAGTATTTT
CDR3: CASSYDSPNTDTQYF

V: TRBV7-9
length: 16
D: .
size: .
J: TRBJ2-2
DNA: TGTGCCAGCAGCCCTACTAGGGTGGTGGCCACCGGGGAGCTGTTTTTT
CDR3: CASSPTRVVATGELFF

V: TRBV7-9
length: 14
D: .
size: .
J: TRBJ2-7
DNA: TGTGCCAGCAGCTTAGAGGGTTTTGGTGACGAGCAGTACTTC
CDR3: CASSLEGFGDEQYF

V: TRBV29-1
length: 15
D: TRBD2
size: .
J: TRBJ2-1
DNA: TGCAGCGTTGTGCGGGGGGCGAGCCCCTACAATGAGCAGTTCTTC
CDR3: CSVVRGASPYNEQFF

V: TRBV20-1
length: 13
D: .
size: .
J: TRBJ2-7
DNA: TGCAGTGCTAGTAGCCTAGCCCGCTACGAACAGTACTTC
CDR3: CSASSLARYEQYF

V: TRBV4-3
length: 15
D: .
size: .
J: TRBJ1-2
DNA: TGCGCCAGCAGCCAAGATTTCCAAAATCGGGATGGCTACACCTTC
CDR3: CASSQDFQNRDGYTF

V: TRBV3-1
length: 16
D: .
size: .
J: TRBJ2-1
DNA: TGTGCCAGCAGCCAAAGGGGTGGAGGGCCCTACAATGAGCAGTTCTTC
CDR3: CASSQRGGGPYNEQFF

V: TRBV7-2
length: 16
D: TRBD1
size: .
J: TRBJ1-6
DNA: TGTGCCAGCAGCTTAGTCAGGGGGCCTTCGGGTTCACCCCTCCACTTT
CDR3: CASSLVRGPSGSPLHF

V: TRBV20-1
length: 15
D: .
size: .
J: TRBJ1-5
DNA: TGCAGTGCTGGGGAGGGGCCATATAGCAATCAGCCCCAGCATTTT
CDR3: CSAGEGPYSNQPQHF

V: TRBV5-5
length: 14
D: .
size: few
J: TRBJ2-7
DNA: TGTGCCAGCAGCTTGGTGGGCACTTCTGAGGAGCAGTACTTC
CDR3: CASSLVGTSEEQYF

V: TRBV7-6
length: 15
D: .
size: few
J: TRBJ2-3
DNA: TGTGCCAGCAGCTTACAGGGGCCCGGGGCAGATACGCAGTATTTT
CDR3: CASSLQGPGADTQYF